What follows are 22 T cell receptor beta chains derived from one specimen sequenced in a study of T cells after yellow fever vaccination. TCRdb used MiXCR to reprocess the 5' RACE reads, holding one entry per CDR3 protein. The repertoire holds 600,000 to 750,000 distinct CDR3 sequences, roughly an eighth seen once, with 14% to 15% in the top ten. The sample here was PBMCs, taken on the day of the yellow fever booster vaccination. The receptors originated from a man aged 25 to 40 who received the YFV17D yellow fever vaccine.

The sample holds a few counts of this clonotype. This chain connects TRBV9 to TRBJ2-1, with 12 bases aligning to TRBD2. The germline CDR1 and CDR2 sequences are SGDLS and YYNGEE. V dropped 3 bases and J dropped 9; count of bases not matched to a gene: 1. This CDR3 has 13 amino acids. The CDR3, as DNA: TGTGCCAGCAGCGCTAGCGGGAGGGCTGAGCAGTTCTTC. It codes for CASSASGRAEQFF.

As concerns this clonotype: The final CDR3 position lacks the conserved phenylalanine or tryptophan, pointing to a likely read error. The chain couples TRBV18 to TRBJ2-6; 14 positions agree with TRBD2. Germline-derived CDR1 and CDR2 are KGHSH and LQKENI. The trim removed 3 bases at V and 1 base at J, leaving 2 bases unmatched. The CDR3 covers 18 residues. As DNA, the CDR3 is TGTGCCAGCTCACCGGGACTAGCGGGAGTATCTGGGGCCAACGTCCTGACTTAC. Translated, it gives CASSPGLAGVSGANVLTY.

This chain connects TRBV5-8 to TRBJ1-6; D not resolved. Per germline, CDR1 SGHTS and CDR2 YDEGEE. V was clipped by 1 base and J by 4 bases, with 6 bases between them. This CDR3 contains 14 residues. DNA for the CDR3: TGTGCCAGCAGCTTGCGGGAATATAATTCACCCCTCCACTTT. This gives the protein CASSLREYNSPLHF.

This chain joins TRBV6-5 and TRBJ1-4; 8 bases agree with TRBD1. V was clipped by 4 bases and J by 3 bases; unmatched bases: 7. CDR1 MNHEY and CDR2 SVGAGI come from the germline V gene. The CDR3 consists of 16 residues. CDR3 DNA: TGTGCCAGCAGTTTCCCGGACAGGGAGGCTAATGAAAAACTGTTTTTT. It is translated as CASSFPDREANEKLFF.

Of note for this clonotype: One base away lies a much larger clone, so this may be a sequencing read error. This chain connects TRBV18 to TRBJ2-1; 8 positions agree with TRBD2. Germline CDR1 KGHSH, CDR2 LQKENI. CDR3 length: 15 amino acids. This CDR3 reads CGSSPGTRSYNEQFF. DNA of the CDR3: TGTGGCAGCTCACCCGGGACTAGGAGCTACAATGAGCAGTTCTTC.

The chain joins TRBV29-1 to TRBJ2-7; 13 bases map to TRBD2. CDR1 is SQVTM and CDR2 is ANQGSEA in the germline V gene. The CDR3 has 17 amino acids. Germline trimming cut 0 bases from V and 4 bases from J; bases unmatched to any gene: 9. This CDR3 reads CSVEEDGLAGEGYEQYF. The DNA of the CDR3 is TGCAGCGTTGAAGAAGACGGACTAGCGGGAGAGGGTTACGAGCAGTACTTC.

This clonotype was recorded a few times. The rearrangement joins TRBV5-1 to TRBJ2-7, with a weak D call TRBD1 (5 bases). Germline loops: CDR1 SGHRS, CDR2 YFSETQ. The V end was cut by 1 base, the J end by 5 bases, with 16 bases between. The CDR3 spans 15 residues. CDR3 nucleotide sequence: TGCGCCAGCAGCTTGATGGTTAGACAGACTGACGAGCAGTACTTC. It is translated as CASSLMVRQTDEQYF.

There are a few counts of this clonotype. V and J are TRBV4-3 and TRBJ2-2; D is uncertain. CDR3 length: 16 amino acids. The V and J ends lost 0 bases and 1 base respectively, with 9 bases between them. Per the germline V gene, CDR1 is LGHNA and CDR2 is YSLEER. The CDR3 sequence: CASSQDILGNTGELFF. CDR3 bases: TGCGCCAGCAGCCAAGATATCCTAGGGAACACCGGGGAGCTGTTTTTT.

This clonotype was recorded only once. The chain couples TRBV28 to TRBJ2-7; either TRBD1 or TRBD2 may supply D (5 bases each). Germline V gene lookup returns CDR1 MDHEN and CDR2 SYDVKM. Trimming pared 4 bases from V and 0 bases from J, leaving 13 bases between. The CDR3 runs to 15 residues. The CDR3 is CASSSPGGGSYEQYF. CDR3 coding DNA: TGTGCCAGCAGTTCCCCCGGTGGGGGCTCCTACGAGCAGTACTTC. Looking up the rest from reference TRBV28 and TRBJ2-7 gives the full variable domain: DVKVTQSSRYLVKRTGEKVFLECVQDMDHENMFWYRQDPGLGLRLIYFSYDVKMKEKGDIPEGYSVSREKKERFSLILESASTNQTSMYLCASSSPGGGSYEQYFGPGTRLTVT.

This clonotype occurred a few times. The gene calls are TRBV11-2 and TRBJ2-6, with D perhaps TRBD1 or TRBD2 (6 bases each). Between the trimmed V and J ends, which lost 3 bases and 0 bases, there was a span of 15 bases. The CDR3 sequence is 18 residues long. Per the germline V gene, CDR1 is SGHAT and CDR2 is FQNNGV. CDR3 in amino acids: CASSFLRGVSSGANVLTF. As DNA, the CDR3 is TGTGCCAGCAGCTTCCTAAGGGGGGTTAGCTCTGGGGCCAACGTCCTGACTTTC.

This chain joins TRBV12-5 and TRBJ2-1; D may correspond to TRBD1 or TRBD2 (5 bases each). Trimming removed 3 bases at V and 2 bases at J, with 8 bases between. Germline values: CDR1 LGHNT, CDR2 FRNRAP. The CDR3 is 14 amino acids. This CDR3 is CASGLGTTYNEQFF. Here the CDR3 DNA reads TGTGCTAGTGGTTTAGGGACCACCTACAATGAGCAGTTCTTC. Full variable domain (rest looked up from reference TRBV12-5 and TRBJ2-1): DARVTQTPRHKVTEMGQEVTMRCQPILGHNTVFWYRQTMMQGLELLAYFRNRAPLDDSGMPKDRFSAEMPDATLATLKIQPSEPRDSAVYFCASGLGTTYNEQFFGPGTRLTVL.

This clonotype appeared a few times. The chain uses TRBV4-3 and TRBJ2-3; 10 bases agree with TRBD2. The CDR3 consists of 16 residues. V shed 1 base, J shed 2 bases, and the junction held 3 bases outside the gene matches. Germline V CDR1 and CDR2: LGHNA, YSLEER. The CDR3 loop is CASSQVTSGNTDTQYF. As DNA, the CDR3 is TGCGCCAGCAGCCAAGTTACTAGCGGGAACACAGATACGCAGTATTTT.

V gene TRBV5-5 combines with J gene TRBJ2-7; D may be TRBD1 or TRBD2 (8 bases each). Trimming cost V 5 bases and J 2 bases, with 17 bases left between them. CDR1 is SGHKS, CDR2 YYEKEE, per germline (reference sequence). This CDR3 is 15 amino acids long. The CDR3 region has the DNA TGTGCCAGCAGTCGGGGGGGGACAGGAACCTACGAGCAGTACTTC. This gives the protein CASSRGGTGTYEQYF.

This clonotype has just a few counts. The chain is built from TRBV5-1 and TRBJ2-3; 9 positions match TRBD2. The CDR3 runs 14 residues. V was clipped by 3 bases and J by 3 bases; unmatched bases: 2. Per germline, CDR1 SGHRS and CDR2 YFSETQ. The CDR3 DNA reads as TGCGCCAGCAGCTCGGGACTAGCTACAGATACGCAGTATTTT. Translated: CASSSGLATDTQYF.

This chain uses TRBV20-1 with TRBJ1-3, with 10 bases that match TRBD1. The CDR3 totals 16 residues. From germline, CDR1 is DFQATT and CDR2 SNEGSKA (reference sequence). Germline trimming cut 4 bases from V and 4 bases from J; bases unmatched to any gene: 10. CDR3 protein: CSATNSGTGVGNTIYF. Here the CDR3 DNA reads TGCAGTGCTACGAACTCCGGGACAGGGGTCGGAAACACCATATATTTT.

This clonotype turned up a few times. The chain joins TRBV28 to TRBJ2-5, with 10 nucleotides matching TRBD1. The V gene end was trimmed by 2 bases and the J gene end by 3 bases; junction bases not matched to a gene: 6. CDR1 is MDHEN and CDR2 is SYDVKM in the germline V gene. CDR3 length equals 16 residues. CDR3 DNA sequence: TGTGCCAGCAGTTTAATCGAGGGACAGGGGAAAGAGACCCAGTACTTC. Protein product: CASSLIEGQGKETQYF.

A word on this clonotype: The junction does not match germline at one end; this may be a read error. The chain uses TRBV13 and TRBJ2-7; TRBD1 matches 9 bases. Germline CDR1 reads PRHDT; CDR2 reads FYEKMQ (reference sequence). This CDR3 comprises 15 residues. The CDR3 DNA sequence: TGTGCCAGCAACTTAGGAACAGGGGGCATATACGAGCAGTACTTC. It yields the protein CASNLGTGGIYEQYF.

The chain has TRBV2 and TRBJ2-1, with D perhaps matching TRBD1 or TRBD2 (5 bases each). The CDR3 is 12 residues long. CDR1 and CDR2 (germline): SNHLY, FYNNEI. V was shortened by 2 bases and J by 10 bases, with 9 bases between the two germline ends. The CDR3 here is CASSELGDEQFF. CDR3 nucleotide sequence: TGTGCCAGCAGTGAACTAGGGGACGAGCAGTTCTTC.

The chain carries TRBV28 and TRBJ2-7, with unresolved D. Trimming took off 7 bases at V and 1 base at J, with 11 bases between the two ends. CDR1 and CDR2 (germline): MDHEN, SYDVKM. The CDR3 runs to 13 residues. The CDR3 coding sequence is TGTGCCAGCATAGGTGGTAATTCCTACGAGCAGTACTTC. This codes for CASIGGNSYEQYF.

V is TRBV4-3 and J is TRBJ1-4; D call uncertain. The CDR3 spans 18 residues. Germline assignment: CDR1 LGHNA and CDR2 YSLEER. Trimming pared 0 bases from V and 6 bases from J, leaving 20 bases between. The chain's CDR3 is CASSQDGLFGRQDEKLFF. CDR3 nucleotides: TGCGCCAGCAGCCAAGACGGCCTTTTTGGCCGACAAGATGAAAAACTGTTTTTT.

CDR3 sequence: CSQPPQGAQTEAFF. CDR3 in DNA: TGCAGCCAGCCGCCTCAGGGGGCCCAAACTGAAGCTTTCTTT. The chain combines TRBV20-1 with TRBJ1-1; 8 bases match TRBD1. The CDR3 extends over 14 amino acids. The germline CDR1 and CDR2 sequences are DFQATT and SNEGSKA (reference sequence).

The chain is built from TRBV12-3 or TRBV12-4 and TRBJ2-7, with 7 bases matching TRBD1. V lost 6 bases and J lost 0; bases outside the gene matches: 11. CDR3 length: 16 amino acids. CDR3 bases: TGTGCCAGCAGCCGTAACAGGGGCCCCTCCTCCTACGAGCAGTACTTC. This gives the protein CASSRNRGPSSYEQYF.